This TCR beta chain is drawn from a study of blood T cell repertoires in COVID-19. The CDR3 is 19 residues long. V was clipped by 1 base and J by 3 bases, with 21 bases between them. Germline CDR1 and CDR2: SEHNR and FQNEAQ (reference sequence). Per the original data handling: The assay estimated nucleated cells by amplifying reference gene primers. This table comes from immunoSEQ multiplex PCR, and its TCRdb copy is limited to in-frame clones, with some not included. V and J calls and clone size are given by that table; D and trimming were obtained from the DNA. The data contain a few hundred thousand clones, around 83% of them singletons. Clinical histories supplied by participants themselves formed the basis of cohort assignment.

This receptor was identified in a man between 35 and 55 years old who had been exposed to COVID-19. Sequencing was performed on PBMCs or T cells enriched from blood (not recorded which). This rearrangement joins TRBV7-9 to TRBJ2-2; a weak D match, TRBD2 (6 bases). The CDR3 DNA reads as TGTGCCAGCAGCTTAGGGCTTGGCGGGGAGAGTCGCTACACCGGGGAGCTGTTTTTT. Residues: CASSLGLGGESRYTGELFF.